The 15 T cell receptor beta chains given below trace back to one sample, sequenced in a study of T cell responses to AZD1222 COVID-19 vaccine. Clones were sequenced by immunoSEQ multiplex PCR, and TCRdb holds only the in-frame ones, with some missing. The sample lists more than 150,000 clones, about nine tenths seen once, with 5% to 7.5% in the top ten. Sequenced material: peripheral blood, taken on day 0 of AZD1222 vaccination. The origin of the receptors is an adult in good health.

The chain links TRBV6-2 or TRBV6-3 to TRBJ2-5; 7 bases map to TRBD2. This CDR3 region has 15 residues. Trimming took 1 base from V and 0 from J; bases not matched to a gene: 2. CDR1 is MNHEY, CDR2 SVGEGT, per germline. CDR3 amino acids: CASSYFSGYQETQYF. CDR3 coding DNA: TGTGCCAGCAGTTACTTTAGCGGGTACCAAGAGACCCAGTACTTC.

V usage is TRBV7-2 and J usage is TRBJ2-7; the D gene could be TRBD1 or TRBD2 (5 bases each). The germline CDR1 and CDR2 sequences are SGHTA and FQGNSA. The CDR3 contains 15 residues. V dropped 1 base and J dropped 0 bases, with 10 bases sitting between them. The chain's CDR3 is CASSLGAGSSYEQYF. Written as DNA, the CDR3 is TGTGCCAGCAGCTTAGGCGCAGGGAGCTCCTACGAGCAGTACTTC.

The rearrangement uses TRBV11-2 and TRBJ1-2, with no clear D. Germline lookup yields CDR1 SGHAT and CDR2 FQNNGV. The CDR3 runs 14 residues. V lost 6 bases, J lost 3 bases, and 14 bases lay in between. The CDR3 protein is CASRRPGRDYGYTF. The CDR3 nucleotides read TGTGCCAGCAGGCGACCCGGACGGGACTATGGCTACACCTTC.

The chain joins TRBV27 to TRBJ2-3; D may be TRBD1 (6 bases). The CDR3 contains 15 residues. CDR1 is MNHEY, CDR2 SMNVEV, per germline (reference sequence). With 3 bases removed from V and 4 bases from J, the gap between germline ends came to 14 bases. CDR3 region: CASSFRGIRADTQYF. CDR3 coding DNA: TGTGCCAGCAGTTTTAGGGGGATTCGGGCAGATACGCAGTATTTT.

The chain joins TRBV27 to TRBJ1-1, with TRBD1 identical over 9 bases. Germline-derived CDR1 and CDR2 are MNHEY and SMNVEV (reference sequence). J gave up 4 bases and V 8 bases, and 5 bases lay outside the gene matches. The CDR3 length is 13 residues. This CDR3 is CASSRQGVTEAFF. CDR3 sequence (DNA): TGTGCCAGCTCTAGACAGGGGGTCACTGAAGCTTTCTTT.

The gene calls are TRBV5-1 and TRBJ1-5; D is undetermined. The ends were cut back, 5 bases at V and 0 bases at J, with 9 bases in the middle. Looked up from germline, CDR1 is SGHRS and CDR2 is YFSETQ. There are 14 residues in the CDR3. CDR3 residues: CASRNGHSNQPQHF. CDR3 bases: TGCGCCAGCAGGAACGGTCATAGCAATCAGCCCCAGCATTTT.

The table lists this clone with a count of one. V usage is TRBV27 and J usage is TRBJ2-1, with D perhaps TRBD1 (6 bases). There are 15 residues in the CDR3. The V end lost 5 bases, the J end lost 7 bases, and 18 bases lay between the germline ends. The germline gives CDR1 MNHEY, CDR2 SMNVEV (reference sequence). CDR3 protein: CASSGAGVSKNEQFF. The CDR3 DNA follows: TGTGCCAGCAGTGGAGCAGGGGTTTCGAAGAATGAGCAGTTCTTC.

V and J are TRBV6-5 and TRBJ2-7, with D perhaps matching TRBD2 (6 bases). CDR1 is MNHEY and CDR2 is SVGAGI in the germline V gene. Trimming pared 2 bases from V and 2 bases from J, leaving 13 bases between. The CDR3 consists of 15 residues. The CDR3 DNA follows: TGTGCCAGCAGTTACAGGCGGGACGGTCCCTACGAGCAGTACTTC. It encodes CASSYRRDGPYEQYF.

The rearrangement joins TRBV3-1 (or the pseudogene TRBV3-2) to TRBJ2-5, with 8 bases matching TRBD1. CDR1 is LGHDT, CDR2 YNNKEL, per germline (reference sequence). The CDR3 is 17 residues long. Losses at the gene ends were 2 bases for V and 4 bases for J; bases not matched to a gene: 12. CDR3: CASSQNGAGQGLETQYF. CDR3 nucleotide sequence: TGTGCCAGCAGCCAAAATGGAGCCGGACAGGGCCTAGAGACCCAGTACTTC.

The chain joins TRBV6-5 to TRBJ1-6; TRBD1 matches 9 bases. There are 13 residues in the CDR3. CDR1 MNHEY and CDR2 SVGAGI come from the germline V gene. The junction had 1 base not matched to a gene; V was cut back by 6 bases and J by 7 bases. CDR3 protein: CASSGTGNSPLHF. The CDR3 nucleotides are TGTGCCAGCAGCGGGACAGGGAATTCACCCCTCCACTTT.

The chain links TRBV4-3 to TRBJ1-2, with unresolved D. This CDR3 is 18 amino acids long. Germline V lookup: CDR1 LGHNA, CDR2 YSLEER. V was shortened by 0 bases and J by 1 base, with 18 bases between the two germline ends. The CDR3 is CASSQDVSALSYNYGYTF. The CDR3 DNA follows: TGCGCCAGCAGCCAAGATGTTTCAGCTCTTTCTTATAACTATGGCTACACCTTC.

The chain combines TRBV2 with TRBJ2-1, with D perhaps TRBD2 (5 bases). Looked up from germline, CDR1 is SNHLY and CDR2 is FYNNEI. The V end lost 7 bases, the J end lost 4 bases, and 17 bases lay between the germline ends. The CDR3 sequence is 15 residues long. The CDR3 loop reads CASKEVTRTYNEQFF. The CDR3 nucleotides are TGTGCCAGCAAGGAGGTGACCAGGACTTACAATGAGCAGTTCTTC.

The V call is TRBV12-3 or TRBV12-4, the J call TRBJ1-2; D is ambiguous. This CDR3 is built from 13 residues. The V end lost 7 bases, the J end lost 4 bases, and 13 bases lay between the germline ends. CDR3 DNA sequence: TGTGCCAGCACTTTGCGGCCAAGCTATGGCTACACCTTC. It codes for CASTLRPSYGYTF.

J is TRBJ2-1 and V is TRBV18, with D hard to call. CDR3 length: 14 amino acids. V was cut by 4 bases and J by 0 bases, with 7 bases left in between. Germline values: CDR1 KGHSH, CDR2 LQKENI. The CDR3: CASSRTGSYNEQFF. CDR3 nucleotide sequence: TGTGCCAGCTCACGAACGGGCTCCTACAATGAGCAGTTCTTC.

This chain links TRBV6-2 or TRBV6-3 with TRBJ2-1, with 14 bases fitting TRBD2. The CDR3 is made up of 15 amino acids. Germline V gene lookup returns CDR1 MNHEY and CDR2 SVGEGT. The V gene end was trimmed by 6 bases and the J gene end by 6 bases; junction bases not matched to a gene: 4. For the CDR3, the DNA is TGTGCCAGCAGCTCGACTAGCGGGGGGGCCAATGAGCAGTTCTTC. Residues: CASSSTSGGANEQFF.